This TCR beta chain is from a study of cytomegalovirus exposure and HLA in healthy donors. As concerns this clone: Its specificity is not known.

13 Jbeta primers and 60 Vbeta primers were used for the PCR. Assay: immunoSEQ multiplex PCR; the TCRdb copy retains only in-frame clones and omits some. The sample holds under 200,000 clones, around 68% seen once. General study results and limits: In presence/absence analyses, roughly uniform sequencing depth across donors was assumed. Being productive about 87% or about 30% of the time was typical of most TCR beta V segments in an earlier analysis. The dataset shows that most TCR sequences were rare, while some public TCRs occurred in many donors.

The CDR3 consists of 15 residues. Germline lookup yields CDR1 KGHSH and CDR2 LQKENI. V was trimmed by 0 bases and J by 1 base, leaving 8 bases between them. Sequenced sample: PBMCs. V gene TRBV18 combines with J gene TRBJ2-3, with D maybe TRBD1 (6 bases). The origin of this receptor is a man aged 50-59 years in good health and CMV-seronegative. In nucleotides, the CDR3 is TGTGCCAGCTCACCACCACAGGGTCGCACAGATACGCAGTATTTT. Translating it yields CASSPPQGRTDTQYF.